A single sample is the source of the 28 T cell receptor beta chains below, sequenced in a study of cytomegalovirus exposure and HLA in healthy donors. It was with 60 Vbeta and 13 Jbeta primers that the PCR ran. Profiling relied on immunoSEQ multiplex PCR, and the TCRdb table lists in-frame clones only, not all of them. The table has under 130,000 clones, under 85% seen once. The sample comprised PBMCs. The receptors stem from a man younger than 45 in good health and CMV-seronegative.

This chain connects TRBV11-2 to TRBJ1-2; 7 bases are shared with TRBD1. This CDR3 comprises 14 residues. V trimming: 0 bases; J trimming: 7 bases; junction bases outside the gene matches: 5. Germline lookup yields CDR1 SGHAT and CDR2 FQNNGV. The CDR3 here is CASSLERGRGGYTF. DNA for the CDR3: TGTGCCAGCAGCTTAGAAAGGGGGCGTGGTGGCTACACCTTC.

The V call is TRBV15, the J call TRBJ2-1, with 7 positions matching TRBD2. Germline V gene data show CDR1 as LNHNV and CDR2 as YYDKDF (reference sequence). J lost 4 bases, V lost 0 bases, and 3 bases had no gene match. CDR3 length equals 15 residues. CDR3 in DNA: TGTGCCACCAGCAGAGATCCCGGGAGGTACAATGAGCAGTTCTTC. It codes for CATSRDPGRYNEQFF.

The V and J genes are TRBV7-6 and TRBJ1-1; tentatively, D is TRBD1 (5 bases). The V and J ends lost 4 bases and 8 bases respectively, with 11 bases between them. In germline, CDR1 is SGHVS, CDR2 FNYEAQ. This CDR3 has 12 residues. The CDR3: CASSSAGTEAFF. For the CDR3, the DNA is TGTGCCAGCAGCTCCGCGGGGACCGAAGCTTTCTTT.

This clone was seen once. V usage is TRBV27 and J usage is TRBJ2-2; D is ambiguous. CDR1 is MNHEY and CDR2 is SMNVEV in the germline V gene (reference sequence). V lost 7 bases, J lost 3 bases, and 6 bases lay in between. The CDR3 loop spans 12 amino acids. This chain's CDR3 is CASKQDTGELFF. The CDR3 DNA follows: TGTGCCAGCAAGCAGGACACCGGGGAGCTGTTTTTT.

Notes on this clone: The junction and the germline gene differ at one end; a read error may be behind it. The chain links TRBV6-5 to TRBJ2-4; 7 bases fit TRBD1. The germline V gene encodes CDR1 MNHEY and CDR2 SVGAGI. The CDR3 sequence is 15 residues long. CDR3 sequence (DNA): TGTGCCAGGGCCAGGGGGTGGGGGCCCAAAACCATTCAGTACTTC. This sequence encodes CARARGWGPKTIQYF.

This clone was detected a few times. The V gene is TRBV6-6, the J gene TRBJ1-5; no firm D call. The CDR3 is 12 residues long. Germline V gene data show CDR1 as MNHNY and CDR2 as SVGAGI (reference sequence). The V end lost 6 bases, the J end lost 3 bases, and 6 bases lay between the germline ends. The CDR3 nucleotides read TGTGCCAGCAGCCGGGACAATCAGCCCCAGCATTTT. Translation gives CASSRDNQPQHF.

Notes on this clone: The sample carries other DNA sequences with the same CDR3. The chain carries TRBV19 and TRBJ1-1; D is unclear. Germline V gives CDR1 LNHDA, CDR2 SQIVND (reference sequence). The CDR3 is 14 amino acids. Trimming removed 3 bases from V and 0 bases from J, with 8 bases in between. Here the CDR3 reads CASSIPGLNTEAFF. In nucleotides, the CDR3 is TGTGCCAGTAGTATTCCGGGGTTGAACACTGAAGCTTTCTTT. Together with reference TRBV19 and TRBJ1-1, the CDR3 gives the full variable domain: DGGITQSPKYLFRKEGQNVTLSCEQNLNHDAMYWYRQDPGQGLRLIYYSQIVNDFQKGDIAEGYSVSREKKESFPLTVTSAQKNPTAFYLCASSIPGLNTEAFFGQGTRLTVV.

This clone showed up just a few times. The V and J genes are TRBV5-1 and TRBJ2-7, with TRBD2 as a possible D gene (5 bases). V shed 0 bases and J shed 4 bases, with 11 bases lying between them. Germline V CDR1 and CDR2: SGHRS, YFSETQ. This CDR3 is built from 14 residues. This CDR3 is CASSLAPPGYEQYF. The CDR3 bases are TGCGCCAGCAGCTTGGCGCCCCCGGGGTACGAGCAGTACTTC.

This chain connects TRBV6-5 to TRBJ1-1; D is undetermined. V was cut by 9 bases and J by 14 bases, with 19 bases left in between. Germline V gives CDR1 MNHEY, CDR2 SVGAGI. CDR3 length: 11 amino acids. CDR3: CASLSPPMWFF. In nucleotides, the CDR3 is TGTGCCAGTCTAAGCCCCCCGATGTGGTTCTTT.

This rearrangement joins TRBV5-1 to TRBJ2-7; the match to TRBD1 covers 10 bases. Germline lookup yields CDR1 SGHRS and CDR2 YFSETQ. This CDR3 is 15 amino acids long. V lost 5 bases to trimming and J lost 5 bases; unmatched junction nucleotides: 10. The CDR3 sequence: CASRLRQGAPDEQYF. As DNA, the CDR3 is TGCGCCAGCAGACTGAGACAGGGGGCTCCGGACGAGCAGTACTTC.

This rearrangement joins TRBV28 to TRBJ1-2, with 7 bases aligning to TRBD1. V shed 6 bases and J 7 bases; nucleotides not matched to a gene: 11. This CDR3 contains 14 residues. CDR1 is MDHEN and CDR2 is SYDVKM in the germline V gene. The CDR3 DNA sequence: TGTGCCAGCAGAAACAGGGGCTCCGGGGGTGGCTACACCTTC. Encoded protein: CASRNRGSGGGYTF.

V and J are TRBV10-3 and TRBJ2-3; 16 nucleotides match TRBD2. There are 15 residues in the CDR3. J lost 5 bases, V lost 6 bases, and 2 bases had no gene match. Looked up from germline, CDR1 is ENHRY and CDR2 is SYGVKD. CDR3 DNA sequence: TGTGCCATCAGCGGGACTAGCGGGGGGGTAGATACGCAGTATTTT. This codes for CAISGTSGGVDTQYF.

The rearrangement links TRBV27 to TRBJ2-3, with TRBD2 matching 7 bases. Germline values: CDR1 MNHEY, CDR2 SMNVEV (reference sequence). The CDR3 spans 16 residues. The J segment lost 0 bases and the V segment lost 5 bases, leaving 8 bases of the junction unmatched. The CDR3 region is CASSPSGGISTDTQYF. CDR3 DNA: TGTGCCAGCAGTCCTAGCGGAGGGATTAGCACAGATACGCAGTATTTT.

The V gene is TRBV6-5, the J gene TRBJ1-1; 12 positions agree with TRBD1. J gave up 5 bases and V 6 bases, and 4 bases lay outside the gene matches. The germline CDR1 and CDR2 sequences are MNHEY and SVGAGI. The CDR3 totals 14 residues. This chain's CDR3 is CASSWGQGATEAFF. CDR3 coding DNA: TGTGCCAGCAGCTGGGGACAGGGGGCTACTGAAGCTTTCTTT.

This chain connects TRBV5-1 to TRBJ1-1; D possibly corresponds to TRBD1 (6 bases). V lost 4 bases and J 0 bases, leaving 10 bases between the germline ends. The length of the CDR3 is 14 residues. Germline V gives CDR1 SGHRS, CDR2 YFSETQ. The CDR3 DNA reads as TGCGCCAGCAGCCCACACAGGGTGAACACTGAAGCTTTCTTT. Translation gives CASSPHRVNTEAFF.

The V call is TRBV29-1, the J call TRBJ2-7; 9 bases line up with TRBD2. V lost 4 bases and J lost 4; bases outside the gene matches: 5. The CDR3 extends over 13 amino acids. Germline CDR1 is SQVTM and CDR2 is ANQGSEA. CDR3 coding DNA: TGCAGCGTTGGTCGCGGGAGGGCTTACGAGCAGTACTTC. As protein: CSVGRGRAYEQYF.

This clone was counted a few times. The rearrangement joins TRBV30 to TRBJ1-4; 8 bases agree with TRBD1. The CDR3 has 15 residues. Losses at the gene ends were 4 bases for V and 6 bases for J; bases not matched to a gene: 10. Per the germline V gene, CDR1 is GTSNPN and CDR2 is SVGIG (reference sequence). CDR3 region: CAWIYDTGGDEKLFF. The CDR3 DNA reads TGTGCCTGGATTTACGATACAGGGGGGGATGAAAAACTGTTTTTT. Supplemented by reference TRBV30 and TRBJ1-4, the full variable domain reads SQTIHQWPATLVQPVGSPLSLECTVEGTSNPNLYWYRQAAGRGLQLLFYSVGIGQISSEVPQNLSASRPQDRQFILSSKKLLLSDSGFYLCAWIYDTGGDEKLFFGSGTQLSVL.

The chain uses TRBV6-6 and TRBJ2-7, with 7 bases lining up with TRBD1. Germline CDR1 MNHNY, CDR2 SVGAGI (reference sequence). The ends lost 5 bases at V and 2 bases at J; junction bases unmatched: 3. This CDR3 is built from 13 residues. The CDR3 nucleotides read TGTGCCAGCAGTCCCGGGACAGCCTACGAGCAGTACTTC. Encoded protein: CASSPGTAYEQYF.

The chain carries TRBV28 and TRBJ1-2; 7 nucleotides line up with TRBD1. CDR1 and CDR2 from the germline V gene are MDHEN and SYDVKM. V shed 2 bases, J shed 6 bases, and the junction held 3 bases outside the gene matches. This CDR3 has 13 amino acids. The CDR3 DNA is TGTGCCAGCAGTTTAGGGACAGTTAATGGCTACACCTTC. Translation gives CASSLGTVNGYTF.

The rearrangement uses TRBV18 and TRBJ1-4, with unresolved D. V dropped 3 bases and J dropped 6 bases, with 11 bases sitting between them. The CDR3 runs 14 residues. Per germline, CDR1 KGHSH and CDR2 LQKENI. CDR3 residues: CASSPSPYDEKLFF. As DNA, the CDR3 is TGTGCCAGCTCACCCTCCCCCTATGATGAAAAACTGTTTTTT. Looking up the rest from reference TRBV18 and TRBJ1-4 gives the full variable domain: NAGVMQNPRHLVRRRGQEARLRCSPMKGHSHVYWYRQLPEEGLKFMVYLQKENIIDESGMPKERFSAEFPKEGPSILRIQQVVRGDSAAYFCASSPSPYDEKLFFGSGTQLSVL.

The chain has TRBV28 and TRBJ2-5, with TRBD1 matching over 7 bases. Germline V gene lookup returns CDR1 MDHEN and CDR2 SYDVKM. The V segment lost 5 bases and the J segment 2 bases; nucleotides outside the gene matches: 2. The CDR3 runs 13 residues. As DNA, the CDR3 is TGTGCCAGCAGTCCGGACAGGCAAGAGACCCAGTACTTC. Residues: CASSPDRQETQYF.

This sequence joins TRBV7-9 and TRBJ2-7; 7 bases line up with TRBD1. With 4 bases clipped from V and 2 bases from J, the junction kept 5 bases outside the gene matches. Germline CDR1 SEHNR, CDR2 FQNEAQ (reference sequence). The CDR3 consists of 14 residues. The CDR3 is CASSWTGPTYEQYF. CDR3 nucleotide sequence: TGTGCCAGCAGCTGGACAGGTCCAACCTACGAGCAGTACTTC.

The CDR3 nucleotides are TGTGCCAGCAGTGAATTACGGTCTAACTATGGCTACACCTTC. It encodes CASSELRSNYGYTF. V gene TRBV6-1 combines with J gene TRBJ1-2; D unresolved. The CDR3 extends over 14 amino acids. The V gene lost 2 bases and the J gene lost 0 bases, with 7 bases spanning the gap. CDR1 MNHNS and CDR2 SASEGT come from the germline V gene.

V usage is TRBV5-1 and J usage is TRBJ2-5; TRBD2 aligns across 14 bases. Germline assignment: CDR1 SGHRS and CDR2 YFSETQ. There are 15 residues in the CDR3. J was trimmed by 4 bases and V by 7 bases; bases with no gene match: 6. CDR3 sequence reads: CASGTSGSGTETQYF. The CDR3 nucleotides read TGCGCCAGCGGGACTAGCGGGAGTGGCACAGAGACCCAGTACTTC.

The chain uses TRBV10-3 and TRBJ2-1, with D perhaps TRBD1 or TRBD2 (5 bases each). Germline CDR1 and CDR2: ENHRY and SYGVKD. This CDR3 is 15 amino acids long. Trimming pared 6 bases from V and 8 bases from J, leaving 20 bases between. CDR3 sequence (DNA): TGTGCCATCAGCGAGGGGCTAGCCGCTCCCTATGAGCAGTTCTTC. This gives the protein CAISEGLAAPYEQFF.

The chain employs TRBV5-6 and TRBJ1-3, with D possibly TRBD1 on 5 matching bases. Germline CDR1 SGHDT, CDR2 YYEEEE. The CDR3 extends over 16 amino acids. The V end was cut by 4 bases, the J end by 0 bases, with 14 bases between. CDR3 protein: CASSLRGFGSGNTIYF. CDR3 in DNA: TGTGCCAGCAGCCTCCGGGGGTTTGGCTCTGGAAACACCATATATTTT.

The count of this clone is one. This chain connects TRBV9 to TRBJ2-5, with TRBD2 matching over 9 bases. CDR3 length equals 14 residues. The V segment lost 0 bases and the J segment 5 bases; nucleotides outside the gene matches: 2. The germline V gene has CDR1 SGDLS and CDR2 YYNGEE. The CDR3 spells CASSVVGTSETQYF. CDR3 in DNA: TGTGCCAGCAGCGTAGTCGGGACTAGCGAGACCCAGTACTTC.

V usage is TRBV7-9 and J usage is TRBJ1-2, with a weak D call TRBD1 (5 bases). The V end was cut by 5 bases, the J end by 6 bases, with 16 bases between. This CDR3 contains 14 residues. Looked up from germline, CDR1 is SEHNR and CDR2 is FQNEAQ (reference sequence). CDR3 DNA sequence: TGTGCCAGCAGCACCTTGGGGGACTGGGATGGCTACACCTTC. Residues: CASSTLGDWDGYTF.